Listed below are T cell receptor beta chains from one sample, sequenced in a study of Tregs in tolerant kidney transplant recipients. Sequenced by immunoSEQ multiplex PCR; TCRdb stores in-frame clones only, minus some. The repertoire consists of about 31,000 clones, with under 90% occurring once and the leading ten covering approximately 2.4%. For these TCRs, the target antigens are not known. The material sequenced was Tregs from blood cultured with allogeneic cells. The receptors come from a human donor in good health. Each CDR3 is given with its conserved first and last residue. A D gene is named only where the DNA matches it firmly. A row's size may be missing; if present it is once, few, many or a size class.

.	TRBV6-1	.	TRBJ1-4	CASRAGMVNEKLFF	TGTGCCAGCAGAGCAGGGATGGTTAATGAAAAACTGTTTTTT
.	TRBV5-1	.	TRBJ1-3	CASSPDRSSGNTIYF	TGCGCCAGCAGCCCCGACAGGTCCTCTGGAAACACCATATATTTT
.	TRBV30	.	TRBJ1-1	CAWGVLLNTEAFF	TGTGCCTGGGGAGTTCTATTGAACACTGAAGCTTTCTTT
.	TRBV11-3	.	TRBJ2-2	CASTDGTGELFF	TGTGCCAGCACGGACGGCACCGGGGAGCTGTTTTTT
.	TRBV15	once	TRBJ1-1	CATSRVDFAGFRTTEAFF	TGTGCCACCAGCAGAGTCGATTTCGCGGGGTTTAGGACGACTGAAGCTTTCTTT
.	TRBV7-2	.	TRBJ2-1	CASSPWSRGLGEQFF	TGTGCCAGCAGCCCATGGTCGCGGGGGCTGGGTGAGCAGTTCTTC
.	TRBV5-1	.	TRBJ2-1	CASSPGLRSYNEQFF	TGCGCCAGCAGCCCGGGACTCCGCTCCTACAATGAGCAGTTCTTC
TRBD1	TRBV18	.	TRBJ1-2	CASSLQGTGDGYTF	TGTGCCAGCTCACTACAGGGGACCGGGGATGGCTACACCTTC
TRBD1	TRBV5-6	.	TRBJ1-5	CASSPRGMGQPQHF	TGTGCCAGCAGCCCCAGGGGGATGGGTCAGCCCCAGCATTTT
.	TRBV9	.	TRBJ2-1	CASSAVITPRNEQFF	TGTGCCAGCAGCGCCGTCATCACCCCAAGGAATGAGCAGTTCTTC
TRBD2	TRBV5-4	.	TRBJ2-2	CASSLSGANTGELFF	TGTGCCAGCAGCTTGAGCGGGGCGAACACCGGGGAGCTGTTTTTT
.	TRBV11-2	.	TRBJ1-3	CASSLVGSILSGNTIYF	TGTGCCAGCAGCTTAGTTGGATCCATACTCTCTGGAAACACCATATATTTT
.	TRBV11-2	.	TRBJ1-1	CASSPRMNTEAFF	TGTGCCAGCAGCCCTCGGATGAACACTGAAGCTTTCTTT
TRBD1	TRBV19	.	TRBJ2-3	CASRYGPGGRTDTQYF	TGTGCCAGTAGGTATGGTCCAGGGGGTCGCACAGATACGCAGTATTTT
.	TRBV7-9	.	TRBJ1-1	CASSLNRALNTEAFF	TGTGCCAGCAGCTTAAATAGAGCCTTGAACACTGAAGCTTTCTTT
TRBD2	TRBV4-3	.	TRBJ2-1	CASSRERTSGRLNYEQFF	TGCGCCAGCAGCCGGGAAAGGACTAGCGGGAGACTTAACTATGAGCAGTTCTTC
TRBD1	TRBV14	once	TRBJ1-6	CASSQGTGVISYNSPLHF	TGTGCCAGCAGCCAAGGGACAGGGGTAATTTCCTATAATTCACCCCTCCACTTT
.	TRBV9	once	TRBJ2-2	CASSVWGLNTGELFF	TGTGCCAGCAGCGTTTGGGGGCTGAACACCGGGGAGCTGTTTTTT
.	TRBV7-2	.	TRBJ2-1	CASSLESGNEQFF	TGTGCCAGCAGCTTAGAATCTGGGAATGAGCAGTTCTTC
.	TRBV4-1	.	TRBJ2-7	CASSPEKGSSLLEGVYEQYF	TGCGCCAGCAGCCCGGAGAAGGGGTCGTCTCTACTAGAGGGGGTTTACGAGCAGTACTTC
.	TRBV18	.	TRBJ2-7	CASSPMALPSLSQQYF	TGTGCCAGCTCACCGATGGCACTCCCGAGTCTTAGCCAGCAGTACTTC
TRBD1	TRBV4-1	.	TRBJ1-4	CASSRDRGHEKLFF	TGCGCCAGCAGCCGGGACAGGGGGCACGAAAAACTGTTTTTT
.	TRBV5-4	.	TRBJ2-1	CASSLDQGAYNEQFF	TGTGCCAGCAGCTTGGATCAGGGCGCCTACAATGAGCAGTTCTTC
.	TRBV2	.	TRBJ2-7	CASSARSYEQYF	TGTGCCAGCAGTGCGAGAAGTTACGAGCAGTACTTC
TRBD2	TRBV4-3	.	TRBJ2-1	CASSHLLAGGPYNEQFF	TGCGCCAGCAGCCACCTACTAGCGGGAGGGCCCTACAATGAGCAGTTCTTC
.	TRBV5-1	once	TRBJ2-1	CASSLGSPSDEQFF	TGCGCCAGCAGCTTAGGGAGTCCCTCCGATGAGCAGTTCTTC
.	TRBV18	few	TRBJ1-4	CASSPGTTNEKLFF	TGTGCCAGCTCACCCGGTACGACTAATGAAAAACTGTTTTTT
TRBD2	TRBV4-2	.	TRBJ2-2	CASSQDQGLETGELFF	TGTGCCAGCAGCCAAGATCAAGGACTAGAAACCGGGGAGCTGTTTTTT
TRBD1	TRBV6-5	.	TRBJ1-5	CASSWQGGLEPQHF	TGTGCCAGCAGTTGGCAGGGGGGGCTGGAGCCCCAGCATTTT
.	TRBV25-1	.	TRBJ1-4	CASSQTNEKLFF	TGTGCCAGCAGCCAGACTAATGAAAAACTGTTTTTT
.	TRBV7-8	.	TRBJ1-1	CASSLADSRFGTEAFF	TGTGCCAGCAGCTTAGCAGACAGCCGCTTTGGGACTGAAGCTTTCTTT
TRBD2	TRBV5-4	once	TRBJ2-7	CASSTGTSGGHEQYF	TGTGCCAGCAGCACCGGGACTAGCGGGGGTCACGAGCAGTACTTC
TRBD2	TRBV4-3	few	TRBJ2-2	CASSQVLRGANTGELFF	TGCGCCAGCAGCCAAGTTCTGCGGGGGGCGAACACCGGGGAGCTGTTTTTT
.	TRBV7-2	.	TRBJ2-1	CASSLKGGLNWANEQFF	TGTGCCAGCAGCTTAAAAGGGGGACTAAATTGGGCCAATGAGCAGTTCTTC
.	TRBV6-6	.	TRBJ2-2	CASSYGQTGELFF	TGTGCCAGCAGTTACGGGCAGACCGGGGAGCTGTTTTTT
TRBD1	TRBV5-1	once	TRBJ1-1	CASSVDRGGTEAFF	TGCGCCAGCAGCGTGGACAGGGGAGGGACTGAAGCTTTCTTT
.	TRBV9	.	TRBJ2-2	CASRRGPTGELFF	TGTGCCAGCAGGCGGGGCCCGACCGGGGAGCTGTTTTTT
.	TRBV5-4	.	TRBJ1-2	CASSSGQGANYGYTF	TGTGCCAGCAGCTCAGGGCAGGGAGCTAACTATGGCTACACCTTC
.	TRBV6-6	.	TRBJ2-5	CASSYSMGTETQYF	TGTGCCAGCAGTTACTCGATGGGGACGGAGACCCAGTACTTC
.	TRBV14	.	TRBJ1-1	CASSPRLVSPAFF	TGTGCCAGCAGCCCCCGTTTGGTGTCGCCTGCTTTCTTT
TRBD1	TRBV7-9	.	TRBJ2-3	CASRAVLRDRGTDTQYF	TGTGCCAGCAGAGCCGTACTCCGGGACAGGGGAACAGATACGCAGTATTTT
.	TRBV5-4	.	TRBJ2-5	CASSPRGAETQYF	TGTGCCAGCAGCCCCCGGGGGGCGGAGACCCAGTACTTC
.	TRBV9	.	TRBJ2-3	CASSVLQGLSTDTQYF	TGTGCCAGCAGCGTTTTACAGGGCCTATCCACAGATACGCAGTATTTT